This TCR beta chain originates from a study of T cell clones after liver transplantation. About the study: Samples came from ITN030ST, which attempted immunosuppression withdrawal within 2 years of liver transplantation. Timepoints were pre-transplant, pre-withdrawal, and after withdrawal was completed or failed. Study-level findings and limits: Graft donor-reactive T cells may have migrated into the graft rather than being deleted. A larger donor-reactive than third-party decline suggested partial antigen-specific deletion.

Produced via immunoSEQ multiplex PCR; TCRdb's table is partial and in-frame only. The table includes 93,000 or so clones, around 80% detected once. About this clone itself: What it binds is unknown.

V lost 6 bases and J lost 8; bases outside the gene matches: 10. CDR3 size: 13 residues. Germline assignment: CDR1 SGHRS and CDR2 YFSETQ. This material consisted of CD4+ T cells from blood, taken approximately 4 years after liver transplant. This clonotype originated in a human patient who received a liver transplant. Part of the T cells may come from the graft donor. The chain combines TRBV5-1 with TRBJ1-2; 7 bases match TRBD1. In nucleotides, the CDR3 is TGCGCCAGCACCCTAAACGGACAGGTCGGCTACACCTTC. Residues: CASTLNGQVGYTF.